The 8 T cell receptor beta chains below were found in one sample sequenced in a study of cytomegalovirus exposure and HLA in healthy donors. A multiplex PCR was run with 60 Vbeta primers and 13 Jbeta primers. TCRdb's copy holds only in-frame clones and misses some; the assay was immunoSEQ multiplex PCR. This sample contains 20,000 to 25,000 clones. The material sequenced was PBMCs. These receptors were obtained from a male donor in good health and CMV-seropositive.

In terms of frequency, this clone is medium-sized. V gene TRBV4-3 combines with J gene TRBJ2-1; 7 bases agree with TRBD2. This CDR3 is built from 14 residues. The V and J ends lost 0 bases and 9 bases, in that order; junction bases with no gene match: 5. CDR1 is LGHNA and CDR2 is YSLEER in the germline V gene. The CDR3 region has the DNA TGCGCCAGCAGCCAAGAAAACACGGGGGGTGAGCAGTTCTTC. Residues: CASSQENTGGEQFF.

The V and J genes are TRBV6-1 and TRBJ2-3; TRBD2 agrees at 9 bases. With V trimmed by 7 bases and J by 1 base, 6 bases remained unmatched. This CDR3 is 15 amino acids long. Germline loops: CDR1 MNHNS, CDR2 SASEGT. CDR3: CASKEREARTDTQYF. CDR3 bases: TGTGCCAGCAAAGAGCGGGAGGCCCGCACAGATACGCAGTATTTT.

This rearrangement joins TRBV7-9 to TRBJ2-1, with a possible D match to TRBD1 (5 bases). The CDR3 length is 12 residues. Trimming stripped 1 base from V and 15 bases from J, with 13 bases between. The germline gives CDR1 SEHNR, CDR2 FQNEAQ (reference sequence). The CDR3 region has the DNA TGTGCCAGCAGCTTAGAGACAGATTCTCGGTTCTTC. Translating gives CASSLETDSRFF.

The chain carries TRBV6-4 and TRBJ2-1; 8 bases agree with TRBD2. The germline CDR1 and CDR2 sequences are MRHNA and SNTAGT. The CDR3 consists of 15 residues. V shed 0 bases, J shed 6 bases, and the junction held 4 bases outside the gene matches. CDR3 nucleotides: TGTGCCAGCAGTGACTCTATGAGCGGGAGCAATGAGCAGTTCTTC. Amino acids: CASSDSMSGSNEQFF.

V and J are TRBV19 and TRBJ2-7; 15 bases are shared with TRBD2. J was trimmed by 9 bases and V by 6 bases; bases with no gene match: 9. Germline CDR1 LNHDA, CDR2 SQIVND (reference sequence). The CDR3 spans 15 residues. The CDR3 spells CASSATGLAGGRQYF. CDR3 DNA sequence: TGTGCCAGTAGCGCTACGGGACTAGCGGGGGGAAGGCAGTACTTC.

The chain links TRBV30 to TRBJ1-2, with unresolved D. The CDR3 spans 14 residues. Per germline, CDR1 GTSNPN and CDR2 SVGIG (reference sequence). The germline V and J ends were trimmed by 4 bases and 0 bases, with 12 bases remaining between them. CDR3 DNA sequence: TGTGCCTGGACTTATTCGACTTCTAACTATGGCTACACCTTC. Translating it yields CAWTYSTSNYGYTF.

The V gene is TRBV30, the J gene TRBJ1-2, with D unclear. V was trimmed by 0 bases and J by 2 bases, leaving 7 bases between them. This CDR3 is 13 amino acids long. Germline V gene data show CDR1 as GTSNPN and CDR2 as SVGIG (reference sequence). The CDR3 loop is CAWSVSLNYGYTF. The DNA of the CDR3 is TGTGCCTGGAGTGTAAGCCTGAACTATGGCTACACCTTC.

J is TRBJ2-3 and V is TRBV29-1, with TRBD1 matching 8 bases. The length of the CDR3 is 13 residues. The V and J ends lost 5 bases and 6 bases, in that order; junction bases with no gene match: 7. Germline CDR1 is SQVTM and CDR2 is ANQGSEA. The chain's CDR3 is CSVTKGTGDTQYF. CDR3 DNA sequence: TGCAGCGTTACCAAAGGGACAGGCGATACGCAGTATTTT.